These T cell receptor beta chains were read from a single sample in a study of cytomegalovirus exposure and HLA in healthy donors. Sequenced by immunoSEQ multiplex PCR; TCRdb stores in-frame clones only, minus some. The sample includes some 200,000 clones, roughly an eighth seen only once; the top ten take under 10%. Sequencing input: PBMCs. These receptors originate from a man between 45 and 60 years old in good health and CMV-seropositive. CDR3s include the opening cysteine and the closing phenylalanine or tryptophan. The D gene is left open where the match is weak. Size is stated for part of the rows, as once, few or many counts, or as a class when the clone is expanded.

cdr3_aa: CASSLGLAGVETQYF
cdr3_nt: TGTGCCAGCAGCCTGGGACTAGCGGGGGTTGAGACCCAGTACTTC
v_call: TRBV7-7
j_call: TRBJ2-5
clone_size: few
d_call: TRBD2
cdr3_length: 15

cdr3_aa: CSVGDRRAGWGNTEAFF
cdr3_nt: TGCAGCGTTGGAGATCGGAGGGCAGGGTGGGGGAACACTGAAGCTTTCTTT
v_call: TRBV29-1
j_call: TRBJ1-1
clone_size: few
d_call: .
cdr3_length: 17

cdr3_aa: CASSPGRQASDSPLHF
cdr3_nt: TGTGCCAGCAGCCCAGGGAGGCAGGCGTCAGATTCACCCCTCCACTTT
v_call: TRBV7-9
j_call: TRBJ1-6
clone_size: few
d_call: .
cdr3_length: 16

cdr3_aa: CATSRGNEKLFF
cdr3_nt: TGCGCCACCTCTAGGGGTAATGAAAAACTGTTTTTT
v_call: TRBV4-1
j_call: TRBJ1-4
clone_size: few
d_call: .
cdr3_length: 12

cdr3_aa: CASSVKAGGGEAFF
cdr3_nt: TGTGCCAGCAGCGTAAAAGCAGGGGGCGGTGAAGCTTTCTTT
v_call: TRBV9
j_call: TRBJ1-1
clone_size: few
d_call: TRBD1
cdr3_length: 14

cdr3_aa: CASSPGQANSPLHF
cdr3_nt: TGTGCCAGCAGCCCGGGACAAGCTAATTCACCCCTCCACTTT
v_call: TRBV5-5
j_call: TRBJ1-6
clone_size: .
d_call: .
cdr3_length: 14

cdr3_aa: CASSESNSYGYTF
cdr3_nt: TGTGCCAGCAGTGAAAGTAACAGTTATGGCTACACCTTC
v_call: TRBV6-1
j_call: TRBJ1-2
clone_size: .
d_call: .
cdr3_length: 13

cdr3_aa: CASSFQLYYEQYF
cdr3_nt: TGTGCCAGCAGCTTCCAACTTTACTACGAGCAGTACTTC
v_call: TRBV7-2
j_call: TRBJ2-7
clone_size: .
d_call: .
cdr3_length: 13

cdr3_aa: CASGETGSGELFF
cdr3_nt: TGTGCCAGCGGGGAGACAGGGTCCGGGGAGCTGTTTTTT
v_call: TRBV2
j_call: TRBJ2-2
clone_size: .
d_call: TRBD1
cdr3_length: 13

cdr3_aa: CASSLFFRNSPLHF
cdr3_nt: TGTGCCAGCAGTTTATTTTTCAGGAATTCACCCCTCCACTTT
v_call: TRBV27
j_call: TRBJ1-6
clone_size: .
d_call: .
cdr3_length: 14

cdr3_aa: CASRRDTQYF
cdr3_nt: TGTGCCAGCCGCAGAGATACGCAGTATTTT
v_call: TRBV6-6
j_call: TRBJ2-3
clone_size: .
d_call: .
cdr3_length: 10

cdr3_aa: CASSQETGTATGEQYF
cdr3_nt: TGCGCCAGCAGCCAGGAAACCGGGACAGCGACAGGCGAGCAGTACTTC
v_call: TRBV4-3
j_call: TRBJ2-7
clone_size: few
d_call: TRBD1
cdr3_length: 16

cdr3_aa: CASSQRGGGGEQFF
cdr3_nt: TGTGCCAGCAGCCAGAGGGGAGGGGGGGGTGAGCAGTTCTTC
v_call: TRBV14
j_call: TRBJ2-1
clone_size: .
d_call: .
cdr3_length: 14

cdr3_aa: CASSPVTASTEAFF
cdr3_nt: TGTGCCAGCTCACCAGTCACTGCATCAACTGAAGCTTTCTTT
v_call: TRBV18
j_call: TRBJ1-1
clone_size: few
d_call: .
cdr3_length: 14

cdr3_aa: CASSFLPLNTEAFF
cdr3_nt: TGTGCCAGCAGTTTTCTCCCGTTGAACACTGAAGCTTTCTTT
v_call: TRBV28
j_call: TRBJ1-1
clone_size: .
d_call: .
cdr3_length: 14

cdr3_aa: CASSLQGAGNQPQHF
cdr3_nt: TGTGCCAGCAGCTTGCAGGGCGCGGGGAATCAGCCCCAGCATTTT
v_call: TRBV5-8
j_call: TRBJ1-5
clone_size: .
d_call: .
cdr3_length: 15

cdr3_aa: CASSETGQGANYGYTF
cdr3_nt: TGCGCCAGCAGTGAGACCGGACAGGGGGCAAATTATGGCTACACCTTC
v_call: TRBV10-1
j_call: TRBJ1-2
clone_size: few
d_call: TRBD1
cdr3_length: 16

cdr3_aa: CASRKGDNQPQHF
cdr3_nt: TGTGCCAGCAGAAAGGGAGATAATCAGCCCCAGCATTTT
v_call: TRBV6-5
j_call: TRBJ1-5
clone_size: few
d_call: .
cdr3_length: 13

cdr3_aa: CASSPPSTDTQYF
cdr3_nt: TGTGCCAGCTCACCTCCAAGCACAGATACGCAGTATTTT
v_call: TRBV18
j_call: TRBJ2-3
clone_size: few
d_call: .
cdr3_length: 13

cdr3_aa: CASTLDRVNTEAFF
cdr3_nt: TGTGCCAGCACCTTGGACAGGGTGAACACTGAAGCTTTCTTT
v_call: TRBV6-5
j_call: TRBJ1-1
clone_size: .
d_call: TRBD1
cdr3_length: 14

cdr3_aa: CASSAPGQGPGETQYF
cdr3_nt: TGTGCCAGCAGCGCACCGGGACAGGGGCCGGGGGAGACCCAGTACTTC
v_call: TRBV5-4
j_call: TRBJ2-5
clone_size: few
d_call: TRBD1
cdr3_length: 16

cdr3_aa: CASSEDRVSGNTIYF
cdr3_nt: TGTGCCAGCAGTGAAGACAGGGTATCTGGAAACACCATATATTTT
v_call: TRBV2
j_call: TRBJ1-3
clone_size: .
d_call: .
cdr3_length: 15

cdr3_aa: CASSASGGSYNEQFF
cdr3_nt: TGTGCCAGCAGTGCTAGCGGGGGCTCCTACAATGAGCAGTTCTTC
v_call: TRBV4-2
j_call: TRBJ2-1
clone_size: few
d_call: TRBD2
cdr3_length: 15

cdr3_aa: CASSLDRATYEQYF
cdr3_nt: TGTGCCAGCAGCTTGGACAGGGCAACCTACGAGCAGTACTTC
v_call: TRBV5-4
j_call: TRBJ2-7
clone_size: few
d_call: .
cdr3_length: 14

cdr3_aa: CASSQESRSTDTQYF
cdr3_nt: TGCGCCAGCAGCCAAGAATCGCGGAGTACAGATACGCAGTATTTT
v_call: TRBV4-1
j_call: TRBJ2-3
clone_size: .
d_call: .
cdr3_length: 15

cdr3_aa: CASSQAIAGGRTDTQYF
cdr3_nt: TGCGCCAGCAGCCAAGCCATAGCGGGGGGGCGGACAGATACGCAGTATTTT
v_call: TRBV4-3
j_call: TRBJ2-3
clone_size: .
d_call: TRBD2
cdr3_length: 17

cdr3_aa: CASSGRGVGQETQYF
cdr3_nt: TGTGCCAGCAGCGGGCGGGGGGTCGGTCAAGAGACCCAGTACTTC
v_call: TRBV11-3
j_call: TRBJ2-5
clone_size: few
d_call: TRBD2
cdr3_length: 15

cdr3_aa: CASRVDQVAEKLFF
cdr3_nt: TGTGCCAGCAGGGTCGACCAGGTGGCTGAAAAACTGTTTTTT
v_call: TRBV6-5
j_call: TRBJ1-4
clone_size: .
d_call: .
cdr3_length: 14